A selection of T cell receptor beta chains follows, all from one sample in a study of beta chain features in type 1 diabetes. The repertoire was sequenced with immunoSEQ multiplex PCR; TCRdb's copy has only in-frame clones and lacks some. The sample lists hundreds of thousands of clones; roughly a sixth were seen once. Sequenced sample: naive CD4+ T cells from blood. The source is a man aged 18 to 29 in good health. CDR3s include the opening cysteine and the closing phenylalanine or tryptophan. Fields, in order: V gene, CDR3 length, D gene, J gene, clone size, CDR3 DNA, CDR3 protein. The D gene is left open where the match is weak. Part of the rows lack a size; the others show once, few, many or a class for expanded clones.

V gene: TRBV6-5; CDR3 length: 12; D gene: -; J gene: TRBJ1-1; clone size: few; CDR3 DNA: TGTGCCAGCAGTCTATCAAGCACTGAAGCTTTCTTT; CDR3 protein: CASSLSSTEAFF
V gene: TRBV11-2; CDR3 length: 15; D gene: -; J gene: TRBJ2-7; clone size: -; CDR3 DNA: TGTGCCAGCAGCTTAGCCCCGGGACGGAGAATCGAGCAGTACTTC; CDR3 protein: CASSLAPGRRIEQYF
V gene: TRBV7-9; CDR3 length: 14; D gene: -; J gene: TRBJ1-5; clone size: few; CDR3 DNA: TGTGCCAGCAGCTTAGTGGGTAGCAATCAGCCCCAGCATTTT; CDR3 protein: CASSLVGSNQPQHF
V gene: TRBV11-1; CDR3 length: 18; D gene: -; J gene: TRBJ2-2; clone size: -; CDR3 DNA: TGTGCCAGCAGCTTAGCATCGCTGAAGGCGGGTTTAGCCGGGGAGCTGTTTTTT; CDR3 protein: CASSLASLKAGLAGELFF
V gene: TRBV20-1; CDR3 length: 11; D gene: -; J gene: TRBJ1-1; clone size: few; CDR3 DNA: TGCAGTGCTAGATTGAACACTGAAGCTTTCTTT; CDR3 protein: CSARLNTEAFF
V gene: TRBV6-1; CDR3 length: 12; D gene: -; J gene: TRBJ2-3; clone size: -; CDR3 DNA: TGTGCCAGCAGTGAGAGGGCAGATACGCAGTATTTT; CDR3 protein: CASSERADTQYF
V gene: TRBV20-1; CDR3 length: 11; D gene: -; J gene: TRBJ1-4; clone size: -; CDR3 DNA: TGCTCGGGGTCGGCCAATGAAAAACTGTTTTTT; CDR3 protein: CSGSANEKLFF
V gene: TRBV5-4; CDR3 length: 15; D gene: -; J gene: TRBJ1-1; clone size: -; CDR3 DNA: TGTGCCAGCAGCCCCTCTGGTGGGCGGAACACTGAAGCTTTCTTT; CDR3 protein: CASSPSGGRNTEAFF
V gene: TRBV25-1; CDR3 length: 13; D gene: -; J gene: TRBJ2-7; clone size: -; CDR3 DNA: TGTGCCAGTGCTGGCAGGGTCCCTAGAGAGCAGTACTTC; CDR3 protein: CASAGRVPREQYF
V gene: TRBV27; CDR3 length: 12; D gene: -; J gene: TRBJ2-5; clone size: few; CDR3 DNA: TGTGCCAGCAGCCACAGGGCTGGGACCCAGTACTTC; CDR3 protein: CASSHRAGTQYF
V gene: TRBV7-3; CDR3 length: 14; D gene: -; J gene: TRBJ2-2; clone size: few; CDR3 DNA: TGTGCCAGCAGCTTAGACAGGAACACCGGGGAGCTGTTTTTT; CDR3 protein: CASSLDRNTGELFF
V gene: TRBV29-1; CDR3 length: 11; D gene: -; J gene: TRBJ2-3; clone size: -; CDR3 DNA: TGCAGCGTTGCGGACAGAGATACGCAGTATTTT; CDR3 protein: CSVADRDTQYF
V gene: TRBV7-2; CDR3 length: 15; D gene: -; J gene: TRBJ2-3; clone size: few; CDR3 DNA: TGTGCCAGCAGCTTAGTCGGGGCCGGCACAGATACGCAGTATTTT; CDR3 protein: CASSLVGAGTDTQYF
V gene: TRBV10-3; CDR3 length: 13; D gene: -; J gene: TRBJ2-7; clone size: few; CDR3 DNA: TGTGCCATCAGTGCGACAATCGGCTACGAGCAGTACTTC; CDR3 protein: CAISATIGYEQYF
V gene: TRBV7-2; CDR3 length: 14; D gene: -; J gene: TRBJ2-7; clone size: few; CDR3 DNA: TGTGCCAGCAGCTTGCAGCGTATGTCCTACGAGCAGTACTTC; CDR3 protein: CASSLQRMSYEQYF
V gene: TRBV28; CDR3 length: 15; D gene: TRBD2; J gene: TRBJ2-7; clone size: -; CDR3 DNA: TGTGCCAGCGTTAGGTCCGGAGCGGGAGTGATCGAGCAGTACTTC; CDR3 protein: CASVRSGAGVIEQYF
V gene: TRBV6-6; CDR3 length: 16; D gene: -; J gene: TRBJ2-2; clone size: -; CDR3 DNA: TGTGCCAGCAGTTACTCGAGACTTGACAAGATTGGGGAGCTGTTTTTT; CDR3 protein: CASSYSRLDKIGELFF
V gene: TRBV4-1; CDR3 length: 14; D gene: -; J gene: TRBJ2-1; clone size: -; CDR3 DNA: TGCGCCAGCAGCCTGGGAAGCGTATACAATGAGCAGTTCTTC; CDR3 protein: CASSLGSVYNEQFF
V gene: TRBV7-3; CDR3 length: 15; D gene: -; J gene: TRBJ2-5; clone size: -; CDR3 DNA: TGTGCCAGCAGCTTAACGCGGGCCCACCAAGAGACCCAGTACTTC; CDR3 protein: CASSLTRAHQETQYF
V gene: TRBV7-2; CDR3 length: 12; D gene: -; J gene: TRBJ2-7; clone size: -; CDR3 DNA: TGTGCCAGCAGCCTTCCCGGCAGGGAGCAGTACTTC; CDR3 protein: CASSLPGREQYF
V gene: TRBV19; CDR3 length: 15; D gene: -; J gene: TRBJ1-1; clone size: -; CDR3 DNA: TGTGCCAGTACTACCAGAACAGCGGGGAACACTGAAGCTTTCTTT; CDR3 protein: CASTTRTAGNTEAFF
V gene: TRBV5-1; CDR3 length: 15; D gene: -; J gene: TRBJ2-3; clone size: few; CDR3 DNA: TGCGCCAGCAGCCCCCCGGGTGCGGGGACAGATACGCAGTATTTT; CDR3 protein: CASSPPGAGTDTQYF
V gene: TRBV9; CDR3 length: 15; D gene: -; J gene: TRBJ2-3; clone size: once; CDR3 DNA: TGTGCCAGCAGCGTTTCCGGGACTCTGAGAGATACGCAGTATTTT; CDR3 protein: CASSVSGTLRDTQYF
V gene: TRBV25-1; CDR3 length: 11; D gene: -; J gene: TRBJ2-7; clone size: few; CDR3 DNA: TGTGCCAGCAGTGAATACAACGAGCAGTACTTC; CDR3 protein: CASSEYNEQYF
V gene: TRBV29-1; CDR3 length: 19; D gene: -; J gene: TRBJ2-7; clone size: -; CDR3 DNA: TGCAGCGTTGAAGCGGGGGGAGGGACGACAGGGGCAAGTCCCTACGAGCAGTACTTC; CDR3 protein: CSVEAGGGTTGASPYEQYF
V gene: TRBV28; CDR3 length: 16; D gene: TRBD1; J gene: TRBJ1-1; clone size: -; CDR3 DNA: TGTGCCAGCAGGTCCCAGGGGGCTCTGATCGCAGCTGAAGCTTTCTTT; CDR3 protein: CASRSQGALIAAEAFF
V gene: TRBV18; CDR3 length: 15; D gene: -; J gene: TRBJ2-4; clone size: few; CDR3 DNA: TGTGCCAGCTCACCACGTGATCTAGCCAAAAACATTCAGTACTTC; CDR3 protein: CASSPRDLAKNIQYF
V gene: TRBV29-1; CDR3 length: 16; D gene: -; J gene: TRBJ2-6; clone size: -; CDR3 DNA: TGCAGCGTCGGAATCAGACGAAGCTCTGGGGCCAACGTCCTGACTTTC; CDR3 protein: CSVGIRRSSGANVLTF
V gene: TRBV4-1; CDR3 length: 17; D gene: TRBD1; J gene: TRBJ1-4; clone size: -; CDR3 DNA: TGCGCCAGCAGCCAAGATCGGGACAGGGGGCAGGGTGAAAAACTGTTTTTT; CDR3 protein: CASSQDRDRGQGEKLFF
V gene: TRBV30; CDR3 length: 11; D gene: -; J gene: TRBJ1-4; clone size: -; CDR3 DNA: TGTGCCTGGGCTGCGGGGGAAAAACTGTTTTTT; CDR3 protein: CAWAAGEKLFF
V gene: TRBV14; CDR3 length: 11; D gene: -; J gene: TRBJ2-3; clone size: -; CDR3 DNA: TGTGCCAGCAGCCAGATTAATACGCAGTATTTT; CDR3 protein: CASSQINTQYF
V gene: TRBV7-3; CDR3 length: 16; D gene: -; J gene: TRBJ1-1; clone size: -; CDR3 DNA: TGTGCCAGCAGACGCGACGGGGGGACCCCTTACACTGAAGCTTTCTTT; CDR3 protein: CASRRDGGTPYTEAFF
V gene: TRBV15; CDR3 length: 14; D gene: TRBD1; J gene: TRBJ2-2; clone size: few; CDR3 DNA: TGTGCCACCAGCCCCCCCAGGGGGCCCGGGGAGCTGTTTTTT; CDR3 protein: CATSPPRGPGELFF
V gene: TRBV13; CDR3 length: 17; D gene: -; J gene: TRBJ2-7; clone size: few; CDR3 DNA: TGTGCCAGCAGCCCTCCCTCGGCAGGGGCCTTCTCCTACGAGCAGTACTTC; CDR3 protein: CASSPPSAGAFSYEQYF